This TCR beta chain is from a study of blood T cells in healthy people across ages. Study-level points and caveats: Bulk PBMC profiling left naive and antigen-experienced comparisons inconclusive. Diversity was estimated from one million T cells, and these estimates were considered underestimates.

Remarks on this clonotype: Its antigen remains unidentified.

A sample-barcoded 5' primer and a J-beta primer mix were used in a second PCR of roughly 6 to 12 cycles. MiXCR, run by TCRdb on the 5' RACE reads, gives a single entry per CDR3 protein. The table shows about 760,000 distinct CDR3 sequences, with about 56% occurring only once. Each donor gave roughly 9.8 milliliters of peripheral blood. V lost 6 bases, J lost 4 bases, and 12 bases lay in between. The CDR3 has 14 residues. Germline V CDR1 and CDR2: MRHNA, SNTAGT. The chain combines TRBV6-4 with TRBJ2-2, with D unresolved. This receptor was obtained from a man aged 40-49 years in good health. Sequences were obtained from blood. The CDR3: CASRVEEFTGELFF. The CDR3 DNA follows: TGTGCCAGCAGGGTAGAGGAATTCACCGGGGAGCTGTTTTTT.